The source of this T cell receptor beta chain is a study of long-term antiretroviral therapy in people with HIV. The immunoSEQ assay was v3.0, run at survey level. TCRdb's copy holds only in-frame clones and misses some; the assay was immunoSEQ multiplex PCR. Among 32,000 or so clones, over 75% were seen once, and the ten largest hold about 4.4%. Sample: unsorted PBMCs, taken around 3.3 years after starting antiretroviral therapy. This sequence originates from a man between 18 and 29 years old with HIV.

Here the CDR3 DNA reads TGCGCCAGCAGACTGGTCCCCAGAGATGAGCAGTTCTTC. Translated, it gives CASRLVPRDEQFF. The rearrangement links TRBV5-1 to TRBJ2-1; D not resolved. CDR1 SGHRS and CDR2 YFSETQ come from the germline V gene. Trimming left V 5 bases short and J 8 bases short, with 14 bases between. The CDR3 consists of 13 residues.